The sequence of this T cell receptor beta chain was determined in a study of T-cell memory formation after mild COVID-19. Study overall: Among the donors, TCR clusters were largely specific to each donor. General observations from the study: Of the contracting clones, CD4+ ones lay mainly in CM and EM, and CD8+ ones in EMRA. Some clones that responded turned up in pre-infection memory, which suggests that cross-reactive memory joined in.

The CDR3 length is 15 residues. CDR1 and CDR2 from the germline V gene are SEHNR and FQNEAQ (reference sequence). The junction had 5 bases not matched to a gene; V was cut back by 5 bases and J by 2 bases. This clonotype showed up just a few times. Its antigen is still unknown. TCRdb reprocessed the 5' RACE reads with MiXCR, giving one entry per CDR3 protein. The data show 350,000 to 500,000 distinct CDR3 sequences, 23% seen once. The origin of this receptor is an adult woman who had mild COVID-19 (a few samples of this study predate the infection). Cell type and time point are not known. V usage is TRBV7-9 and J usage is TRBJ2-3; 9 positions agree with TRBD2. Sequencing input: PBMCs or a T cell subset sorted from them (not recorded which). The CDR3 protein is CASSPRLADTDTQYF. The DNA for the CDR3 is TGTGCCAGCAGCCCCAGACTAGCGGACACAGATACGCAGTATTTT.